Listed below are T cell receptor beta chains from one sample, sequenced in a study of T-cell reconstitution after alpha-beta-depleted transplantation in children. TCRdb recomputed calls from the PCR reads with MiXCR, one row per CDR3 protein. Altogether around 450,000 distinct CDR3 sequences are present, over 40% being singletons, with the ten largest covering approximately 30%. The sample consisted of PBMCs, taken before TCRalphabeta/CD19-depleted stem cell transplant. The receptors come from a girl aged 2-10 years with aplastic anemia, due to receive a stem cell transplant. Both conserved end residues are part of each CDR3. A D gene is named only where the DNA matches it firmly. For some rows the clone size is stated as once, few or many, or as a class when expanded; others skip it.

clone size,D gene,J gene,V gene,CDR3 DNA,CDR3 protein
few,-,TRBJ2-7,TRBV20-1,TGCAGTGCTTATCCCGACGGGGAGTCCTACGAGCAGTACTTC,CSAYPDGESYEQYF
few,-,TRBJ2-7,TRBV20-1,TGCAGTGCCCAAGGACCGGGGTCATCCTACGAGCAGTACTTC,CSAQGPGSSYEQYF
many,-,TRBJ1-5,TRBV12-3/TRBV12-4,TGTGCCAGCAGCTTGGGGGATAGCAATCAGCCCCAGCATTTT,CASSLGDSNQPQHF
-,-,TRBJ1-1,TRBV7-8,TGTGCCAGCAGCCCGAGGCGGGGATCCATGAACACTGAAGCTTTCTTT,CASSPRRGSMNTEAFF
-,-,TRBJ1-1,TRBV3-1,TGTGCCAGCAGCCCGTCTTACATGAACACTGAAGCTTTCTTT,CASSPSYMNTEAFF
-,-,TRBJ1-6,TRBV30,TGTGCCTGGAGTGTGCAAAATAATTCACCCCTCCACTTT,CAWSVQNNSPLHF
few,TRBD2,TRBJ2-7,TRBV29-1,TGCAGCGTTGAACTCCCTAGCGGAGAATACGAGCAGTACTTC,CSVELPSGEYEQYF
-,TRBD2,TRBJ2-2,TRBV5-1,TGCGCCAGCAGCTTAAGAGGAAGCGGGAGCCCCTTTGGAGGGGAGCTGTTTTTT,CASSLRGSGSPFGGELFF
-,TRBD2,TRBJ2-3,TRBV7-2,TGTGCCAGCAGCTTAGTGGCGCGGGGGGCTCGGCGTGATACGCAGTATTTT,CASSLVARGARRDTQYF
-,-,TRBJ2-5,TRBV6-5,TGTGCCAGCAGTTTCACAGGGGGGGATCGGGAGACCCAGTACTTC,CASSFTGGDRETQYF